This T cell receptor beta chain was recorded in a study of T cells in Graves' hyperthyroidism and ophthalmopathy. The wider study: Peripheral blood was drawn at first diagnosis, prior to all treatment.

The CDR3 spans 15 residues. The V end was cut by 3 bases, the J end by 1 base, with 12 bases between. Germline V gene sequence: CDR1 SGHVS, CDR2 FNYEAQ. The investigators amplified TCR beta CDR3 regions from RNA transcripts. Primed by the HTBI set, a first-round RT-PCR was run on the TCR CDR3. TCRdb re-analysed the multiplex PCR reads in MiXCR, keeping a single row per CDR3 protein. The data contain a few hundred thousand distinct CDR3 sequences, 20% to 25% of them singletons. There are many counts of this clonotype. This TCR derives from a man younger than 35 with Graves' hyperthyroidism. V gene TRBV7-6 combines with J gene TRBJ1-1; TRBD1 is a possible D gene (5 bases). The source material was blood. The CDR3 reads CASSLESQGNTEAFF. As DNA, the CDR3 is TGTGCCAGCAGCTTGGAGAGCCAGGGGAACACTGAAGCTTTCTTT.